The rows below give T cell receptor beta chains drawn from one sample of a study of Graves' ophthalmopathy and Graves' hyperthyroidism. Each CDR3 protein is one row after TCRdb ran MiXCR on the multiplex PCR reads. The repertoire holds 400,000 to 500,000 distinct CDR3 sequences, with over 20% as singletons. The specimen sequenced was peripheral blood. Receptor source: a woman aged 18 to 35 with stable Graves' hyperthyroidism. Each CDR3 is given with its conserved first and last residue. The D gene is left open where the match is weak. Not all rows give a size; the values are once, few, many and, for expanded clones, a class.

>15|many|TRBV7-2|TRBJ2-7|TRBD2
TGTGCCAGCAGCTTATTCTGGCGGGAGACCAACGAGCAGTACTTC
CASSLFWRETNEQYF
>14|NA|TRBV6-1|TRBJ1-2|TRBD1
TGTGCCAGTAGAAGACCGGGGACAGGTTATGGCTACACCTTC
CASRRPGTGYGYTF
>12|few|TRBV20-1|TRBJ2-4|NA
TGCAGTGCTAACTCACAGAGAGGCATTCAGTACTTC
CSANSQRGIQYF
>13|many|TRBV29-1|TRBJ2-7|NA
TGCAGCGTGGAACGGTCACAACCCTACGAGCAGTACTTC
CSVERSQPYEQYF
>10|many|TRBV20-1|TRBJ2-7|NA
TGCAGTGTCGGGGCACCCAGTCAGTACTTC
CSVGAPSQYF
>15|NA|TRBV18|TRBJ1-5|NA
TGTGCCAGCTCACGGCGTCGCTATAGCAATCAGCCCCAGCATTTT
CASSRRRYSNQPQHF
>18|many|TRBV7-8|TRBJ2-7|TRBD2
TGTGCCAGCAGCTACACTAGCGGGAGGGCTAGAGCGTCCTACGAGCAGTACTTC
CASSYTSGRARASYEQYF
>16|NA|TRBV12-3/TRBV12-4|TRBJ1-3|NA
TGTGCCAGCAGCTTTACCCAAGGAGGCTCTGGAAACACCATATATTTT
CASSFTQGGSGNTIYF
>14|NA|TRBV12-3/TRBV12-4|TRBJ1-1|NA
TGTGCCAGCAGTAACGGGGGCACGAACACTGAAGCTTTCTTT
CASSNGGTNTEAFF
>15|many|TRBV28|TRBJ1-5|NA
TGTGCCAGCACCTCTCCAGACACTAGCAATCAGCCCCAGCATTTT
CASTSPDTSNQPQHF
>16|NA|TRBV6-1|TRBJ1-5|NA
TGTGCCAGCAGTCAATCCCTAGGGGAGGGGAATCAGCCCCAGCATTTT
CASSQSLGEGNQPQHF
>13|many|TRBV12-3/TRBV12-4|TRBJ1-2|NA
TGTGCCAGCACCGACAGCGTCAACTATGGCTACACCTTC
CASTDSVNYGYTF
>14|many|TRBV5-6|TRBJ2-5|NA
TGTGCCAGCAGCTTGGCCATGCTACAAGAGACCCAGTACTTC
CASSLAMLQETQYF
>12|NA|TRBV10-3|TRBJ1-1|NA
TGTGCCATCAGCGACAGCTACACTGAAGCTTTCTTT
CAISDSYTEAFF
>12|NA|TRBV28|TRBJ2-7|NA
TGTGCCAGCAAGGCAGGAGCCCCTCCCCAGTACTTC
CASKAGAPPQYF
>16|many|TRBV6-5|TRBJ2-6|NA
TGTGCCAGCAGTTACTCGAGCGGTTTTGGGGCCAACGTCCTGACTTTC
CASSYSSGFGANVLTF
>13|many|TRBV11-2|TRBJ1-2|NA
TGTGCCAGCAGCTCCGACAGCGTATATGGCTACACCTTC
CASSSDSVYGYTF
>14|many|TRBV2|TRBJ2-7|NA
TGTGCCAGCAGCTGGGGACCCCCTAAGGAAGAGCAGTACTTC
CASSWGPPKEEQYF
>13|few|TRBV14|TRBJ1-2|NA
TGTGCCAGCAGCCACCGCAGATACTATGGCTACACCTTC
CASSHRRYYGYTF
>12|few|TRBV6-1|TRBJ1-2|NA
TGTGCCAGCAGTGAAGGGTTTGGCGGCTACACCTTC
CASSEGFGGYTF
>16|many|TRBV28|TRBJ2-2|TRBD2
TGTGCCAGCAGTTTTTTGGGACTAGCAGACACCGGGGAGCTGTTTTTT
CASSFLGLADTGELFF
>13|many|TRBV7-8|TRBJ1-1|NA
TGTGCCAGCAGCCCCGCGCGGGGCACTAAAGCTTTCTTT
CASSPARGTKAFF
>15|many|TRBV15|TRBJ1-5|NA
TGTGCCACCAGCAGAGGACAGTATAGCAATCAGCCCCAGCATTTT
CATSRGQYSNQPQHF
>14|many|TRBV6-5|TRBJ1-1|NA
TGTGCCAGCAGTTCAGAGGACCTGAACACTGAAGCTTTCTTT
CASSSEDLNTEAFF
>14|many|TRBV12-3/TRBV12-4|TRBJ2-5|NA
TGTGCCAGCAGTCCCCTAGGGGCCGAAGAGACCCAGTACTTC
CASSPLGAEETQYF
>16|many|TRBV28|TRBJ2-7|NA
TGTGCCAGCAGTTTGGAGATCGGGGGTTACTCCTACGAGCAGTACTTC
CASSLEIGGYSYEQYF
>15|NA|TRBV12-3/TRBV12-4|TRBJ1-1|TRBD1
TGTGCCAGCAGTCCCGGACAGGGGGCTAGCACTGAAGCTTTCTTT
CASSPGQGASTEAFF
>13|NA|TRBV6-5|TRBJ1-5|NA
TGTGCCAGCAGTTACAGAATCAATCAGCCCCAGCATTTT
CASSYRINQPQHF
>13|NA|TRBV20-1|TRBJ2-5|NA
TGCAGTGCTAGAAACTACCTAAGAAAGACCCAGTACTTC
CSARNYLRKTQYF
>16|NA|TRBV20-1|TRBJ2-7|NA
TGCAGTGCTAGAGATCGGGCGCGGGGGCCTTCCTACGAGCAGTACTTC
CSARDRARGPSYEQYF
>15|NA|TRBV6-2/TRBV6-3|TRBJ2-5|TRBD2
TGTGCCAGCAGAACCGGGACTAGCGGGGAAGAGACCCAGTACTTC
CASRTGTSGEETQYF
>13|once|TRBV19|TRBJ2-5|NA
TGTGCCAATAGGTTCGGCAGGACCGGGACCCAGTACTTC
CANRFGRTGTQYF
>17|NA|TRBV9|TRBJ1-2|TRBD1
TGTGCCAGCAGCGATGGACAGGGGGAAAAGGGAAACTATGGCTACACCTTC
CASSDGQGEKGNYGYTF
>12|few|TRBV5-1|TRBJ1-1|NA
TGCGCCAGCAGCCGCGGACCGGGGCTGGCTTTCTTT
CASSRGPGLAFF
>19|NA|TRBV7-2|TRBJ2-7|TRBD1
TGTGCCAGCAGCTTCGCCCCGCGGGATTGGACAGGGGGCATGTACGAGCAGTACTTC
CASSFAPRDWTGGMYEQYF
>14|many|TRBV18|TRBJ1-1|TRBD1
TGTGCCAGCTCAAGGACAGGGATGAACACTGAAGCTTTCTTT
CASSRTGMNTEAFF
>14|many|TRBV25-1|TRBJ1-5|NA
TGTGCCAGCAGCGTAGGGGACAGCAATCAGCCCCAGCATTTT
CASSVGDSNQPQHF
>15|many|TRBV2|TRBJ2-7|TRBD2
TGTGCCAGCAGTGACCCGACTAGCGGTTCCTACGAGCAGTACTTC
CASSDPTSGSYEQYF
>13|few|TRBV10-3|TRBJ1-5|NA
TGTGCCATCAGTGACAGAATCAATCAGCCCCAGCATTTT
CAISDRINQPQHF
>15|many|TRBV6-1|TRBJ2-7|NA
TGTGCCAGCAGTGAATTTAAGGGCTGGGGGTACGAGCAGTACTTC
CASSEFKGWGYEQYF
>15|few|TRBV6-1|TRBJ2-5|TRBD2
TGTGCCAGCACCCCAATGGCGGGGGGGCGAGAGACCCAGTACTTC
CASTPMAGGRETQYF
>15|many|TRBV6-5|TRBJ1-6|TRBD1
TGTGCCAGCAGTTATGGGACAGGGATCAATTCACCCGTCCACTTT
CASSYGTGINSPVHF
>16|NA|TRBV3-1|TRBJ2-7|TRBD2
TGTGCCAGCAGCCAAGACCCCGCGGGAGCTCCCTACGAGCAGTACTTC
CASSQDPAGAPYEQYF
>14|many|TRBV20-1|TRBJ1-1|NA
TGCAGTGCTAGGGCAGGGAGGGCGAACACTGAAGCTTTCTTT
CSARAGRANTEAFF
>12|many|TRBV20-1|TRBJ1-1|NA
TGCAGTGCTTACCGAACGGTCACTGAAGCTTTCTTT
CSAYRTVTEAFF
>14|many|TRBV4-1|TRBJ1-1|NA
TGCGCCAGCAGCCTGGCTCCAACTTACACTGAAGCTTTCTTT
CASSLAPTYTEAFF
>16|NA|TRBV5-1|TRBJ2-5|NA
TGCGCCAGCAGCTTGAATGTCGGGAGAGTCCAAGAGACCCAGTACTTC
CASSLNVGRVQETQYF
>12|many|TRBV29-1|TRBJ1-2|NA
TGCAGCGTTCAGGAGACAGTGGATGGCTACACCTTC
CSVQETVDGYTF
>15|NA|TRBV12-3/TRBV12-4|TRBJ2-5|NA
TGTGCCAGCAGGGCCCAGGCAGGCTCCCAAGAGACCCAGTACTTC
CASRAQAGSQETQYF
>14|many|TRBV13|TRBJ2-7|NA
TGTGCCAGCACCCAAGGGGCCAGAAAATACGAGCAGTACTTC
CASTQGARKYEQYF